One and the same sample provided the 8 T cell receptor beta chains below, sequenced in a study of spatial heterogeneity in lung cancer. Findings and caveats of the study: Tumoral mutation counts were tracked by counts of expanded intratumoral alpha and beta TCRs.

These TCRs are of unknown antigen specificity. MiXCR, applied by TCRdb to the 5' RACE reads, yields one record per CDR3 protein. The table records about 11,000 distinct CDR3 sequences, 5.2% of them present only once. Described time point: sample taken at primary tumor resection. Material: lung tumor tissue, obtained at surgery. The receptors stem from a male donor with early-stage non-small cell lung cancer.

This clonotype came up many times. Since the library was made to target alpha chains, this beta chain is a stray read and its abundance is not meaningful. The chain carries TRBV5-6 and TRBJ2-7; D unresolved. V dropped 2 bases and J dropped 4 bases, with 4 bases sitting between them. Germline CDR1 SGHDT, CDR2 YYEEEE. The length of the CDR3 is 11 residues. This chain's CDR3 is CASSLNYEQYF. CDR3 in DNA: TGTGCCAGCAGCTTAAATTACGAGCAGTACTTC.

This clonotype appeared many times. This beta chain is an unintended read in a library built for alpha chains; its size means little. The CDR3 is CASSLGAGTSVADTQYF. The CDR3, as DNA: TGTGCCAGCAGCTTAGGGGCCGGGACTAGCGTCGCAGATACGCAGTATTTT. V is TRBV7-9 and J is TRBJ2-3; 10 bases are a match to TRBD2. Germline CDR1 SEHNR, CDR2 FQNEAQ (reference sequence). V shed 1 base, J shed 4 bases, and the junction held 8 bases outside the gene matches. The CDR3 sequence is 17 residues long. Full variable domain (rest looked up from reference TRBV7-9 and TRBJ2-3): DTGVSQNPRHKITKRGQNVTFRCDPISEHNRLYWYRQTLGQGPEFLTYFQNEAQLEKSRLLSDRFSAERPKGSFSTLEIQRTEQGDSAMYLCASSLGAGTSVADTQYFGPGTRLTVL.

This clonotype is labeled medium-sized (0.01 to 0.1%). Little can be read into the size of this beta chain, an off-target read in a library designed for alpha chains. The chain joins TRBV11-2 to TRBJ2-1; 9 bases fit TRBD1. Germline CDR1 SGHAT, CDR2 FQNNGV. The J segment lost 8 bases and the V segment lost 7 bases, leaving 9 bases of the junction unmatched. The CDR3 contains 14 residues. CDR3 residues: CASKAGQGFDEQFF. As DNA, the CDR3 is TGTGCCAGCAAAGCGGGACAGGGCTTTGATGAGCAGTTCTTC.

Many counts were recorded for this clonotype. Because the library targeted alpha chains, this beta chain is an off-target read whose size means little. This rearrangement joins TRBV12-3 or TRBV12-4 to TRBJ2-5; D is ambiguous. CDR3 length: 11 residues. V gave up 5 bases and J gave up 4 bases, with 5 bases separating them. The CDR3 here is CASSLGETQYF. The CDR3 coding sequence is TGTGCCAGCAGTCTCGGAGAGACCCAGTACTTC.

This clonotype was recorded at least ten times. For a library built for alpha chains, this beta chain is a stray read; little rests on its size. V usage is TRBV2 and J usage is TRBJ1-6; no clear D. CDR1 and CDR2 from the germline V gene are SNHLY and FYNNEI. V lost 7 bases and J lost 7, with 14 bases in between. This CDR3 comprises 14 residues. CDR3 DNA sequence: TGTGCCAGCAAGCCGGATGTATCCAATTCACCCCTCCACTTT. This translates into CASKPDVSNSPLHF.

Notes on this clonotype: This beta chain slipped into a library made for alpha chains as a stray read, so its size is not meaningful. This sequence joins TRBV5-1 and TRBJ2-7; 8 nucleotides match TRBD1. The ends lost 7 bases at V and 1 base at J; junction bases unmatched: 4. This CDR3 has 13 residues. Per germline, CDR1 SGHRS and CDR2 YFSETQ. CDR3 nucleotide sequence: TGCGCCAGCGGCGGACAGGGTTCCTACGAGCAGTACTTC. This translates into CASGGQGSYEQYF.

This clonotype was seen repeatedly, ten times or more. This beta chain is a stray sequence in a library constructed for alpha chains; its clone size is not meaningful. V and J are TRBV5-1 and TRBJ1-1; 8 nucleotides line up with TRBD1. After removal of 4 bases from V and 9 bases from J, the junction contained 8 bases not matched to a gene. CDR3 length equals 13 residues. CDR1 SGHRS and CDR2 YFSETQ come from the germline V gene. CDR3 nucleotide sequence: TGCGCCAGCAGCCTGGACAGGGAAGTCAAAGCTTTCTTT. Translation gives CASSLDREVKAFF. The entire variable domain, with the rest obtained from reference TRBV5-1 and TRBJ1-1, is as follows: KAGVTQTPRYLIKTRGQQVTLSCSPISGHRSVSWYQQTPGQGLQFLFEYFSETQRNKGNFPGRFSGRQFSNSRSEMNVSTLELGDSALYLCASSLDREVKAFFGQGTRLTVV.

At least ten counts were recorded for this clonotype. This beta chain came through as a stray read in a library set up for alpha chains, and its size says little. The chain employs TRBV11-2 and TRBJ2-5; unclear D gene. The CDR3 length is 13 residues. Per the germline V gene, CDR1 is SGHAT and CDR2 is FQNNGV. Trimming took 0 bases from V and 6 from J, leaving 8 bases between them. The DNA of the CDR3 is TGTGCCAGCAGCTTAGAACCCCCTAAGACCCAGTACTTC. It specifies CASSLEPPKTQYF.